This T cell receptor beta chain is drawn from a study of a mutant IDH1 vaccine in newly diagnosed glioma. Study as a whole: Treated patients showed a male proportion of around 60%, a female proportion of about 38%, and a mean age of around 40 years.

Data came from immunoSEQ multiplex PCR; TCRdb stores just in-frame clones and leaves some out. Among 30,000 to 40,000 clones listed, about four fifths were seen once. About this clone itself: Its antigen is undetermined.

V gave up 0 bases and J gave up 4 bases; unmatched junction bases: 1. The CDR3 sequence is 17 residues long. Germline-derived CDR1 and CDR2 are SGHTA and FQGTGA. Noted time point: week 35, safety follow-up. Vaccination comprised doses that each held 300 ug of mutant IDH1 20-mer peptide, plus topical imiquimod. Each donor presented with a new WHO grade 3 or 4 astrocytoma that tested IDH1-mutant and showed ATRX loss. The J gene is TRBJ2-3, the V gene TRBV7-3; 16 nucleotides line up with TRBD2. The sample in question was PBMCs, obtained from a glioma patient whose treatment included an IDH1 peptide vaccine. This receptor was taken from a man between 35 and 55 years old with glioma. Some clones in this sample may be carry-over from other donors' samples. The CDR3, as DNA: TGTGCCAGCAGCTTAACGGGACTAGCGGGGGGGCCAGATACGCAGTATTTT. Translated: CASSLTGLAGGPDTQYF.